This T cell receptor beta chain was profiled in a study of glioma-infiltrating T cells after dendritic cell vaccination. The length of the CDR3 is 15 residues. After removal of 4 bases from V and 2 bases from J, the junction contained 4 bases not matched to a gene. Germline lookup yields CDR1 MNHEY and CDR2 SVGAGI. Points from the study as a whole: Estimated pretreatment TIL content predicted outcome after dendritic cell vaccination.

This clone was detected only once. Its antigen is undetermined. The assay was immunoSEQ multiplex PCR, and TCRdb's table has in-frame clones only and misses some. Altogether under 35,000 clones are present, around nine tenths being singletons, with the ten largest covering 2.2%. The TCR originated in a human donor with glioblastoma. The sequencing here drew on blood, taken before dendritic cell vaccination. The genes are TRBV6-5 and TRBJ2-3; TRBD2 agrees at 9 bases. CDR3 DNA sequence: TGTGCCAGCAGTTTACTAGCGGGCTTCACAGATACGCAGTATTTT. Translating it yields CASSLLAGFTDTQYF.